This T cell receptor beta chain was sequenced for a study of T cells in Graves' hyperthyroidism and ophthalmopathy. This CDR3 contains 11 residues. Germline V gene lookup returns CDR1 MDHEN and CDR2 SYDVKM. Trimming removed 7 bases at V and 12 bases at J, with 15 bases between. Study-wide points: Most clonotypes that expanded in the thyroid above 0.001 also showed up in blood.

Amplified TCR beta CDR3 regions came from RNA transcripts. In the first-round RT-PCR of the TCR CDR3, the HTBI primer set was used. TCRdb reprocessed the multiplex PCR reads via MiXCR and lists one record per CDR3 protein. The repertoire includes some 530,000 distinct CDR3 sequences, roughly 23% of them detected once, and about 53% sits in the top ten. This clonotype was detected many times. The antigen is undetermined. The sequencing sample was made of blood. The clonotype was recovered from a woman in her seventies with Graves' ophthalmopathy. The chain is built from TRBV28 and TRBJ1-1; tentatively, D is TRBD1 (5 bases). The CDR3 protein is CASIMGGASFF. CDR3 coding DNA: TGTGCCAGCATCATGGGGGGTGCGTCTTTCTTT.